Here is one TCR beta chain with its context. The antigen remains undetermined. This record belongs to a study of cytomegalovirus exposure and HLA in healthy donors. Study-wide points: Diagnosis of cytomegalovirus status made by the classifier reportedly showed high specificity and sensitivity.

The V gene's germline CDR1 is SGHRS and CDR2 YFSETQ. The CDR3 loop spans 15 amino acids. Germline trimming cut 1 base from V and 1 base from J; bases unmatched to any gene: 4. Researchers ran the PCR with 60 Vbeta and 13 Jbeta primers. This table comes from immunoSEQ multiplex PCR, and its TCRdb copy is limited to in-frame clones, with some not included. The sample includes 75,000 to 100,000 clones, around 81% of them seen just once. Sequencing was carried out using PBMCs. The clonotype comes from a man aged 35-49 years in good health and CMV-seropositive. The chain employs TRBV5-1 and TRBJ2-7; 8 bases agree with TRBD2. CDR3 sequence reads: CASSLFTSGSYEQYF. The CDR3 nucleotides read TGCGCCAGCAGCTTGTTTACTAGCGGTTCCTACGAGCAGTACTTC.